The 27 T cell receptor beta chains given below trace back to one sample, sequenced in a study of lymphopenia after photon versus proton radiotherapy. Assay: immunoSEQ multiplex PCR; the TCRdb copy retains only in-frame clones and omits some. The data contain around 28,000 clones, around 85% of them singletons. The source was peripheral blood, collected from a patient treated with photon-based radiotherapy. The receptors were sampled from a man aged 45-65 years with gastric cancer.

The chain's CDR3 is CASSQVSASGVRETQYF. The CDR3 nucleotides are TGTGCCAGCAGCCAAGTCTCGGCTTCAGGGGTTAGGGAGACCCAGTACTTC. The chain combines TRBV4-2 with TRBJ2-5; weak D call: TRBD1 (6 bases). CDR3 length: 17 residues. Germline lookup yields CDR1 LGHNA and CDR2 YNFKEQ. The ends were cut back, 1 base at V and 5 bases at J, with 20 bases in the middle.

The chain combines TRBV18 with TRBJ1-2; D remains unclear. Per the germline V gene, CDR1 is KGHSH and CDR2 is LQKENI. Between the trimmed V and J ends, which lost 4 bases and 0 bases, there was a span of 6 bases. The CDR3 spans 13 residues. CDR3 protein: CASSQGSNYGYTF. In DNA, the CDR3 is TGTGCCAGCTCACAGGGTTCTAACTATGGCTACACCTTC.

The chain is built from TRBV19 and TRBJ2-2, with D tentatively TRBD1 (5 bases). The CDR3 runs 16 residues. Deletions cut 2 bases from V and 3 bases from J, with 13 bases between. CDR1 is LNHDA and CDR2 is SQIVND in the germline V gene (reference sequence). The CDR3 is CASSITGRAHTGELFF. For the CDR3, the DNA is TGTGCCAGTAGTATAACAGGCAGGGCGCACACCGGGGAGCTGTTTTTT.

The chain carries TRBV23-1 and TRBJ1-1; TRBD1 might be the D (6 bases). TRBV23-1 is an ORF, with its function uncertain. The V end lost 4 bases, the J end lost 7 bases, and 16 bases lay between the germline ends. CDR3 length equals 14 residues. DNA for the CDR3: TGCGCCAGCAGTCTCCTCCTCGGGGACAATGAAGCTTTCTTT. Protein sequence: CASSLLLGDNEAFF.

The chain links TRBV19 to TRBJ1-1; no clear D. Trimming pared 2 bases from V and 3 bases from J, leaving 13 bases between. CDR1 LNHDA and CDR2 SQIVND come from the germline V gene (reference sequence). This CDR3 is built from 15 residues. The CDR3 nucleotides read TGTGCCAGTAGTATATCACCGGCGGGGTACACTGAAGCTTTCTTT. Its translation: CASSISPAGYTEAFF.

This chain uses TRBV5-1 with TRBJ2-5; D is uncertain. This CDR3 has 13 amino acids. Germline V lookup: CDR1 SGHRS, CDR2 YFSETQ. V gave up 4 bases and J gave up 2 bases, with 9 bases separating them. For the CDR3, the DNA is TGCGCCAGCAGCCCCGGGCCTCAAGAGACCCAGTACTTC. This sequence encodes CASSPGPQETQYF.

The CDR3 protein is CSVRQGSQPQHF. CDR3 nucleotides: TGCAGCGTCCGACAGGGTTCGCAGCCCCAGCATTTT. The chain couples TRBV29-1 to TRBJ1-5; TRBD1 aligns across 7 bases. Per germline, CDR1 SQVTM and CDR2 ANQGSEA. The V segment lost 6 bases and the J segment 7 bases; nucleotides outside the gene matches: 6. The CDR3 runs to 12 residues.

The V and J genes are TRBV6-5 and TRBJ1-6; D remains unclear. Trimming cost V 2 bases and J 3 bases, with 8 bases left between them. From germline, CDR1 is MNHEY and CDR2 SVGAGI. The CDR3 has 15 amino acids. The CDR3 sequence is CASSYKGRYNSPLHF. Here the CDR3 DNA reads TGTGCCAGCAGTTACAAGGGTCGCTATAATTCACCCCTCCACTTT.

The gene calls are TRBV7-9 and TRBJ2-1; 11 bases are a match to TRBD2. V lost 5 bases and J lost 6; bases outside the gene matches: 3. The germline gives CDR1 SEHNR, CDR2 FQNEAQ (reference sequence). The CDR3 contains 14 residues. CDR3 nucleotides: TGTGCCAGCAGCCTGGGACTAGCGGCCAATGAGCAGTTCTTC. Its protein is CASSLGLAANEQFF. Together with reference TRBV7-9 and TRBJ2-1, the CDR3 gives the full variable domain: DTGVSQNPRHKITKRGQNVTFRCDPISEHNRLYWYRQTLGQGPEFLTYFQNEAQLEKSRLLSDRFSAERPKGSFSTLEIQRTEQGDSAMYLCASSLGLAANEQFFGPGTRLTVL.

The V and J genes are TRBV1 and TRBJ2-4; the tabulated D call, TRBD1, remains unverified against the DNA. TRBV1 is designated a pseudogene. The CDR3 covers 14 residues. The CDR3 DNA follows: TGCACCAGCAGCCAAGAGGGGCTGGCGGACATTCAGTACTTC. It codes for CTSSQEGLADIQYF.

The chain uses TRBV6-1 and TRBJ1-4, with D perhaps matching TRBD1 (6 bases). The CDR3 runs 15 residues. CDR1 and CDR2 from the germline V gene are MNHNS and SASEGT. The germline V and J ends were trimmed by 3 bases and 5 bases, with 13 bases remaining between them. CDR3 coding DNA: TGTGCCAGCAGTGAGACCGGGACAATCAATGAAAAACTGTTTTTT. Protein: CASSETGTINEKLFF.

The V call is TRBV18, the J call TRBJ1-5; 9 bases match TRBD1. The germline CDR1 and CDR2 sequences are KGHSH and LQKENI. With 4 bases clipped from V and 0 bases from J, the junction kept 7 bases outside the gene matches. The CDR3 contains 17 residues. The CDR3 nucleotides read TGTGCCAGCTCACGGGACAGGGTCGGGGGTAGCAATCAGCCCCAGCATTTT. Its protein is CASSRDRVGGSNQPQHF.

This clone was seen a single time. This chain links TRBV10-3 with TRBJ2-5; no clear D gene. The end of the DNA fits TRBJ2-7 better, so the J call may be wrong. Germline-derived CDR1 and CDR2 are ENHRY and SYGVKD. The CDR3 loop spans 13 amino acids. The CDR3 DNA follows: TGTGCCACCAACCGCGGCCAGAACTACGAGCAGTACTTC. Translated, it gives CATNRGQNYEQYF.

This chain connects TRBV30 to TRBJ2-3, with a weak D call TRBD1 (6 bases). The CDR3 loop spans 14 amino acids. V dropped 2 bases and J dropped 0 bases, with 9 bases sitting between them. Germline CDR1 reads GTSNPN; CDR2 reads SVGIG (reference sequence). CDR3 DNA: TGTGCCTGGAGTTCAACAGGGAGCACAGATACGCAGTATTTT. Amino acids: CAWSSTGSTDTQYF. Looking up the rest from reference TRBV30 and TRBJ2-3 gives the full variable domain: SQTIHQWPATLVQPVGSPLSLECTVEGTSNPNLYWYRQAAGRGLQLLFYSVGIGQISSEVPQNLSASRPQDRQFILSSKKLLLSDSGFYLCAWSSTGSTDTQYFGPGTRLTVL.

This rearrangement joins TRBV5-1 to TRBJ2-5; no firm D call. From germline, CDR1 is SGHRS and CDR2 YFSETQ. The V end lost 0 bases, the J end lost 3 bases, and 9 bases lay between the germline ends. This CDR3 contains 14 residues. CDR3: CASSLVSGEETQYF. CDR3 in DNA: TGCGCCAGCAGCTTGGTGTCGGGTGAAGAGACCCAGTACTTC.

The chain recombines TRBV2 with TRBJ1-3; D is ambiguous. With 3 bases removed from V and 0 bases from J, the gap between germline ends came to 9 bases. Germline CDR1 SNHLY, CDR2 FYNNEI. The CDR3 length is 15 residues. The CDR3 coding sequence is TGTGCCAGCAGTGACGAGCCCAGCTCTGGAAACACCATATATTTT. It codes for CASSDEPSSGNTIYF.

The chain has TRBV10-2 and TRBJ1-5; unclear D gene. This CDR3 region has 12 residues. Trimming removed 2 bases at V and 1 base at J, with 0 bases between. Germline lookup yields CDR1 WSHSY and CDR2 SAAADI. The CDR3 DNA reads as TGCGCCAGCAGTGAGAGCAATCAGCCCCAGCATTTT. It encodes CASSESNQPQHF.

DNA for the CDR3: TGTGCCAGCAGCCCTAATGGCGGGGGGAACGGGGAGCTGTTTTTT. As protein: CASSPNGGGNGELFF. The V and J genes are TRBV6-5 and TRBJ2-2; TRBD2 agrees at 8 bases. This CDR3 has 15 amino acids. V trimming: 6 bases; J trimming: 7 bases; junction bases outside the gene matches: 10. The germline V gene encodes CDR1 MNHEY and CDR2 SVGAGI.

This chain links TRBV7-2 with TRBJ1-1; D remains ambiguous. Per germline, CDR1 SGHTA and CDR2 FQGNSA. This CDR3 contains 13 residues. V was trimmed by 0 bases and J by 8 bases, leaving 10 bases between them. CDR3 amino acids: CASSLAPGSEAFF. The CDR3 coding sequence is TGTGCCAGCAGCTTAGCCCCGGGCTCCGAAGCTTTCTTT.

The chain carries TRBV4-2 and TRBJ1-5; tentatively, D is TRBD1 (6 bases). The ends were cut back, 0 bases at V and 3 bases at J, with 12 bases in the middle. Germline V lookup: CDR1 LGHNA, CDR2 YNFKEQ. The CDR3 consists of 16 residues. Here the CDR3 DNA reads TGTGCCAGCAGCCAAGATTTCAGGGGATTCAATCAGCCCCAGCATTTT. Translated: CASSQDFRGFNQPQHF.

This chain joins TRBV4-2 and TRBJ2-1, with D tentatively TRBD1 (5 bases). The CDR3 totals 16 residues. CDR1 LGHNA and CDR2 YNFKEQ come from the germline V gene. Trimming cost V 0 bases and J 2 bases, with 11 bases left between them. The CDR3 nucleotides read TGTGCCAGCAGCCAAGATAGGGTAGGGGCCTACAATGAGCAGTTCTTC. Protein: CASSQDRVGAYNEQFF.

This chain links TRBV19 with TRBJ2-7; 7 nucleotides match TRBD1. V was clipped by 7 bases and J by 3 bases; unmatched bases: 9. Germline V gives CDR1 LNHDA, CDR2 SQIVND (reference sequence). This CDR3 comprises 14 residues. This CDR3 reads CASTPDRISYEQYF. CDR3 nucleotides: TGTGCCAGTACCCCGGACAGGATAAGCTACGAGCAGTACTTC.

This chain joins TRBV7-2 and TRBJ2-7, with D unresolved. V shed 0 bases and J shed 0 bases, with 18 bases lying between them. The CDR3 has 18 amino acids. Germline V gene lookup returns CDR1 SGHTA and CDR2 FQGNSA. The CDR3 nucleotides read TGTGCCAGCAGCTTAGCTCCCGGAACCCCTGGACGCTCCTACGAGCAGTACTTC. This codes for CASSLAPGTPGRSYEQYF.

As regards this clone: The conserved phenylalanine or tryptophan is not found at the CDR3 terminus, so this likely reflects a read error. Because the CDR3's place on the DNA is in doubt, the DNA is left out and the CDR3 is given as listed by TCRdb. V gene TRBV10-1 combines with J gene TRBJ1-2; TRBD1 is the table's D call and was not checked against the DNA. Germline-derived CDR1 and CDR2 are WNHNN and SYGVQD (reference sequence). Including both end residues, the CDR3 is 9 amino acids long. CDR3 protein: CASQGAQVT.

The chain combines TRBV2 with TRBJ1-2; TRBD1 might be the D (6 bases). The germline V gene has CDR1 SNHLY and CDR2 FYNNEI. This CDR3 is 15 amino acids long. V was trimmed by 5 bases and J by 7 bases, leaving 20 bases between them. The CDR3 DNA is TGTGCCAGCAGTAAAAACTTACAGGGTTTCTCTGGCTACACCTTC. Amino acid sequence: CASSKNLQGFSGYTF. The variable domain in full, with the rest retrieved from reference TRBV2 and TRBJ1-2, is EPEVTQTPSHQVTQMGQEVILRCVPISNHLYFYWYRQILGQKVEFLVSFYNNEISEKSEIFDDQFSVERPDGSNFTLKIRSTKLEDSAMYFCASSKNLQGFSGYTFGSGTRLTVV.

The chain uses TRBV7-2 and TRBJ1-2; 9 bases are shared with TRBD1. Germline assignment: CDR1 SGHTA and CDR2 FQGNSA. The CDR3 sequence is 16 residues long. The junction had 11 bases not matched to a gene; V was cut back by 5 bases and J by 4 bases. CDR3 in amino acids: CASSRTPGTGTYGYTF. The CDR3 DNA reads as TGTGCCAGCAGCCGTACCCCCGGGACAGGGACCTATGGCTACACCTTC.

By share, this clone ranks as medium-sized. The V call is TRBV14, the J call TRBJ1-1; possibly TRBD1 for D (5 bases). The V and J ends lost 4 bases and 2 bases respectively, with 11 bases between them. This CDR3 is built from 14 residues. The germline CDR1 and CDR2 sequences are SGHDN and FVKESK. The CDR3 is CASSLTGYNTEAFF. Written as DNA, the CDR3 is TGTGCCAGCAGCCTTACAGGATATAACACTGAAGCTTTCTTT.